This TCR beta chain was captured by sequencing in a study of shared T cell receptors in the human thymus. Trimming took off 0 bases at V and 6 bases at J, with 14 bases between the two ends. The V gene's germline CDR1 is MGHRA and CDR2 YSYEKL. This CDR3 has 16 residues. Using immunoSEQ multiplex PCR, the repertoire was profiled, and TCRdb retains in-frame clones only, with some absent. This sample has hundreds of thousands of clones, with 70% to 90% found just once. These same records also appear under a second study, on human thymus T cells.

The chain uses TRBV4-1 and TRBJ2-2; D is possibly TRBD1 (6 bases). What was sequenced was thymocytes. This TCR derives from a girl less than two years old with a congenital heart defect. The DNA of the CDR3 is TGCGCCAGCAGCCAAGAGCAGGGGAATAGGGCCGGGGAGCTGTTTTTT. This codes for CASSQEQGNRAGELFF.